The 8 T cell receptor beta chains below were found in one sample sequenced in a study of blood T cell repertoires in COVID-19. The protocol was immunoSEQ multiplex PCR, while the TCRdb copy is restricted to in-frame clones and leaves out a portion. This sample has roughly 120,000 clones, with roughly nine tenths found just once. Sequenced material: peripheral blood. These receptors were taken from a man aged 55 to 69 with COVID-19, enrolled during active disease.

The rearrangement uses TRBV9 and TRBJ2-1, with a weak D call TRBD1 (5 bases). V was clipped by 0 bases and J by 2 bases, with 9 bases between them. The length of the CDR3 is 15 residues. Germline V lookup: CDR1 SGDLS, CDR2 YYNGEE. The CDR3 region has the DNA TGTGCCAGCAGCGTAGGCCAGGGTGCCTACAATGAGCAGTTCTTC. This translates into CASSVGQGAYNEQFF.

The V gene is TRBV9, the J gene TRBJ2-1; 11 bases match TRBD2. This CDR3 comprises 16 residues. Germline trimming cut 4 bases from V and 1 base from J; bases unmatched to any gene: 4. Per germline, CDR1 SGDLS and CDR2 YYNGEE. In DNA form, the CDR3 reads TGTGCCAGCAGCACCGGGACTAGCGGATCCTACAATGAGCAGTTCTTC. It translates to CASSTGTSGSYNEQFF.

This chain uses TRBV3-1 (or the pseudogene TRBV3-2) with TRBJ2-1; a possible D gene is TRBD2 (6 bases). The V and J ends lost 1 base and 0 bases respectively, with 10 bases between them. Germline V gene data show CDR1 as LGHDT and CDR2 as YNNKEL (reference sequence). The CDR3 spans 16 residues. The CDR3 nucleotides read TGTGCCAGCAGCCAAGTGGCGGGAAGCTCCTACAATGAGCAGTTCTTC. Its protein is CASSQVAGSSYNEQFF.

The V and J genes are TRBV19 and TRBJ2-1; 8 positions match TRBD1. V was clipped by 5 bases and J by 7 bases; unmatched bases: 10. Germline CDR1 reads LNHDA; CDR2 reads SQIVND (reference sequence). CDR3 length: 15 amino acids. The CDR3 nucleotides read TGTGCCAGTAGTTACCCCGGGACAGGAGGGAATGAGCAGTTCTTC. Protein sequence: CASSYPGTGGNEQFF.

This clone was counted only a few times. This chain uses TRBV19 with TRBJ1-5, with a possible D match to TRBD1 (6 bases). CDR1 and CDR2 from the germline V gene are LNHDA and SQIVND (reference sequence). The CDR3 has 15 amino acids. V was trimmed by 2 bases and J by 2 bases, leaving 10 bases between them. The CDR3 spells CASSISRGGNQPQHF. CDR3 DNA sequence: TGTGCCAGTAGTATATCCAGGGGTGGCAATCAGCCCCAGCATTTT.

The CDR3 protein is CASSLYPTGTLANQPQHF. In DNA, the CDR3 is TGTGCCAGCAGTTTATACCCTACAGGGACGCTAGCAAATCAGCCCCAGCATTTT. The chain joins TRBV27 to TRBJ1-5, with D possibly being TRBD1 (6 bases). Germline-derived CDR1 and CDR2 are MNHEY and SMNVEV (reference sequence). V was clipped by 1 base and J by 4 bases, with 20 bases between them. The CDR3 totals 18 residues.

This chain joins TRBV11-2 and TRBJ2-6; 10 nucleotides agree with TRBD2. V was pared by 0 bases and J by 6 bases, with 11 bases of the junction left unmatched. Germline values: CDR1 SGHAT, CDR2 FQNNGV. The CDR3 extends over 19 amino acids. This chain's CDR3 is CASSLDRSSGSVTANVLTF. For the CDR3, the DNA is TGTGCCAGCAGCTTAGATCGGTCTAGCGGGAGTGTAACGGCCAACGTCCTGACTTTC.

This rearrangement joins TRBV24-1 to TRBJ2-7; D gene ambiguous. Looked up from germline, CDR1 is KGHDR and CDR2 is SFDVKD. The length of the CDR3 is 13 residues. With 6 bases removed from V and 3 bases from J, the gap between germline ends came to 11 bases. The CDR3 nucleotides are TGTGCCACCAGTCCTAGAACGGGCTACGAGCAGTACTTC. Translation: CATSPRTGYEQYF.